This paragraph covers one T cell receptor (beta chain) sequence. The sample originates from a study of T cell repertoires in aging, cancer and after chemotherapy. TRB rearrangements spanning V, D and J were amplified using mixed TRB-A/B primers. TCRdb reanalysed the multiplex PCR reads using MiXCR and keeps one entry per CDR3 protein. This sample has roughly 5,800 distinct CDR3 sequences; 30% to 40% occur once, and the top ten carry over 40%. Peripheral blood genomic DNA, not sorted cells or RNA, was the template. This CDR3 spans 15 amino acids. Germline trimming cut 7 bases from V and 1 base from J; bases unmatched to any gene: 7. Germline lookup yields CDR1 SGHDT and CDR2 YYEEEE.

The J gene is TRBJ2-1, the V gene TRBV5-6; TRBD1 matches at 8 bases. The TCR originated in a human donor with a blood cancer. Sequences were obtained from blood. The chain's CDR3 is CASSRTGYSYNEQFF. DNA for the CDR3: TGTGCCAGCTCCCGGACAGGGTATTCCTACAATGAGCAGTTCTTC.